These T cell receptor beta chains were read from a single sample in a study of shared clonotypes between healthy human individuals. Clones were sequenced by immunoSEQ multiplex PCR, and TCRdb holds only the in-frame ones, with some missing. The data show some 350,000 clones, under 80% seen once. Sequencing was done on a sample of memory CD4+ T cells sorted from blood. The receptors derive from a man aged 30 to 45 in good health. Both conserved end residues are part of each CDR3. Fields, in order: CDR3 length, J gene, clone size, V gene, D gene, CDR3 protein, CDR3 DNA. The D gene is left open where the match is weak. Clone size is given for some rows only: seen once, a few or many times, or a class if the clone is expanded.

15	TRBJ2-1	NA	TRBV6-1	NA	CASSVSGGWDNEQFF	TGTGCCAGCAGTGTGTCGGGTGGATGGGACAATGAGCAGTTCTTC
14	TRBJ2-5	NA	TRBV6-6	TRBD1	CASLSSQGAETQYF	TGTGCCAGCTTGTCATCGCAGGGGGCAGAGACCCAGTACTTC
16	TRBJ1-3	NA	TRBV4-3	NA	CASSQNRALAGNTIYF	TGCGCCAGCAGCCAAAACAGGGCCCTCGCCGGAAACACCATATATTTT
16	TRBJ1-2	NA	TRBV19	TRBD1	CASTPTGAIPLDGYTF	TGTGCCAGTACGCCGACAGGGGCCATCCCCCTAGATGGCTACACCTTC
16	TRBJ2-5	NA	TRBV7-9	NA	CASSLGTTTEGGTQYF	TGTGCCAGCAGCTTAGGGACGACGACCGAGGGGGGGACCCAGTACTTC
14	TRBJ2-5	NA	TRBV7-2	NA	CASSLGRIQETQYF	TGTGCCAGCAGCTTAGGTCGGATCCAAGAGACCCAGTACTTC
15	TRBJ2-7	NA	TRBV25-1	TRBD1	CASSERGTGGDEQYF	TGTGCCAGCAGTGAAAGAGGGACAGGGGGCGACGAGCAGTACTTC
14	TRBJ2-7	once	TRBV6-5	TRBD1	CASSHRDRGLEQYF	TGTGCCAGCAGCCACCGGGACAGGGGGCTCGAGCAGTACTTC
15	TRBJ1-5	NA	TRBV19	NA	CASSPDGDSNQPQHF	TGTGCCAGTAGCCCGGACGGAGATAGCAATCAGCCCCAGCATTTT
16	TRBJ2-3	NA	TRBV11-2	TRBD2	CASNHNPGLAADTQYF	TGTGCCAGCAACCACAATCCGGGACTAGCGGCAGATACGCAGTATTTT
15	TRBJ2-1	NA	TRBV29-1	TRBD1	CSVARTGSSYNEQFF	TGCAGCGTCGCCAGGACAGGGAGCTCCTACAATGAGCAGTTCTTC
17	TRBJ1-2	many	TRBV7-9	TRBD1	CASSPKDRESFGYGYTF	TGTGCCAGCAGCCCTAAGGACAGGGAGAGTTTCGGGTATGGCTACACCTTC
13	TRBJ2-7	NA	TRBV9	NA	CASSVGLSGEQYF	TGTGCCAGCAGCGTGGGGCTTTCTGGCGAGCAGTACTTC
13	TRBJ2-7	many	TRBV14	NA	CASSQDTSYEQYF	TGTGCCAGCAGCCAAGATACGTCCTACGAGCAGTACTTC
17	TRBJ1-3	NA	TRBV25-1	NA	CASSEPPRRAALNTIYF	TGTGCCAGCAGTGAACCCCCCCGCAGGGCGGCCTTAAACACCATATATTTT
14	TRBJ2-5	NA	TRBV28	NA	CASIKRGGPETQYF	TGTGCCAGCATTAAAAGGGGGGGGCCAGAGACCCAGTACTTC